Reported below is one TCR beta chain. The antigen is not known. The data stem from a study of shared clonotypes between healthy human individuals. General study results and limits: Non-shared clonotypes had lower generation probabilities than clonotypes shared by all four sorted-subset donors. Researchers found naive subsets generally carried larger estimated richness than memory subsets.

Donors, without exception, were Caucasian adults residing in Nashville, Tennessee. Some clones are missing from TCRdb's copy, which holds only in-frame ones; the method was immunoSEQ multiplex PCR. Of a few million clones in the sample, just over 90% were seen once. Per the germline V gene, CDR1 is KGHSH and CDR2 is LQKENI. There are 15 residues in the CDR3. V shed 4 bases and J shed 0 bases, with 9 bases lying between them. This sequence was found in a man between 18 and 35 years old in good health. Some clones in this sample may be carry-over from other donors' samples. The V gene is TRBV18, the J gene TRBJ2-2; tentatively, D is TRBD2 (6 bases). Sample: naive CD4+ T cells from PBMCs. This sample's subset: CD45RA+ positively selected. The CDR3 nucleotides are TGTGCCAGCTCACAGGGCGGGGCGAACACCGGGGAGCTGTTTTTT. Encoded protein: CASSQGGANTGELFF.